The clone carrying this T cell receptor (beta chain) was seen a few times. No antigen is known for it. The investigators amplified TCR beta CDR3 regions from RNA transcripts. The TCR CDR3 first-round RT-PCR relied on the HTBI primer set. One entry per CDR3 protein, called by TCRdb with MiXCR from the multiplex PCR reads. The sample carries hundreds of thousands of distinct CDR3 sequences, about a sixth recorded once. The study excluded patients with uncontrolled infection, other autoimmune disease, pregnancy or lactation. This sample was taken from a study of T cells in Graves' hyperthyroidism and ophthalmopathy. Study context: Once the initial diagnosis was made, peripheral blood was obtained before any treatment.

General study points: Within blood appeared most thyroid clonotypes that had expanded above 0.001.

The germline gives CDR1 ENHRY, CDR2 SYGVKD. The CDR3 spans 14 residues. Deletions cut 10 bases from V and 5 bases from J, with 15 bases between. This TCR came from a woman in her thirties or forties with Graves' ophthalmopathy. The V call is TRBV10-3, the J call TRBJ1-6, with D possibly matching TRBD1 (5 bases). The sample was blood. CDR3 bases: TGTGCCACGAACCGGGGGGTCGATAATTCACCCCTCCACTTT. It codes for CATNRGVDNSPLHF.